This passage covers 24 T cell receptor beta chains from one sample sequenced in a study of cytomegalovirus exposure and HLA in healthy donors. The PCR employed 60 Vbeta primers together with 13 Jbeta primers. Data came from immunoSEQ multiplex PCR; TCRdb stores just in-frame clones and leaves some out. The sample includes some 170,000 clones, about 79% of them seen just once. Sequenced: PBMCs. The receptors were gathered from a middle-aged man in good health and CMV-seropositive.

J is TRBJ1-2 and V is TRBV28, with TRBD1 as a possible D gene (5 bases). The germline V gene has CDR1 MDHEN and CDR2 SYDVKM. V lost 8 bases to trimming and J lost 9 bases, with 22 bases between them. This CDR3 is 14 amino acids long. The CDR3 spells CASLRSGPGFSYTF. In DNA, the CDR3 is TGTGCCAGCCTTAGGTCAGGGCCGGGCTTTAGCTACACCTTC.

The gene calls are TRBV6-5 and TRBJ1-1; 8 bases are shared with TRBD1. Germline loops: CDR1 MNHEY, CDR2 SVGAGI. The CDR3 consists of 13 residues. The V gene end was trimmed by 6 bases and the J gene end by 5 bases; junction bases not matched to a gene: 5. The CDR3 loop reads CASRDGTGTEAFF. The CDR3 nucleotides read TGTGCCAGCAGAGATGGGACAGGTACTGAAGCTTTCTTT.

The V gene is TRBV11-2, the J gene TRBJ2-7; no clear D. Germline V gene lookup returns CDR1 SGHAT and CDR2 FQNNGV. V lost 3 bases and J 1 base, leaving 4 bases between the germline ends. The CDR3 runs to 12 residues. The CDR3 loop reads CASSFNSYEQYF. The DNA for the CDR3 is TGTGCCAGCAGCTTCAATTCCTACGAGCAGTACTTC.

The chain carries TRBV7-3 and TRBJ1-2; TRBD1 agrees at 9 bases. The CDR3 sequence is 14 residues long. Germline CDR1 and CDR2: SGHTA and FQGTGA. V gave up 5 bases and J gave up 8 bases; unmatched junction bases: 9. DNA for the CDR3: TGTGCCAGCAGCCCCACGGGACAGGGCGGCGGCTACACCTTC. This sequence encodes CASSPTGQGGGYTF.

J is TRBJ1-5 and V is TRBV5-6; D is perhaps TRBD1 (5 bases). Germline V gene lookup returns CDR1 SGHDT and CDR2 YYEEEE. The CDR3 spans 14 residues. V was pared by 5 bases and J by 7 bases, with 16 bases between. CDR3 nucleotides: TGTGCCAGCAGTTGGCGGGGCCAAGACCAGCCCCAGCATTTT. Its protein is CASSWRGQDQPQHF. The full variable domain, in which reference TRBV5-6 and TRBJ1-5 provide the parts outside the CDR3, is DAGVTQSPTHLIKTRGQQVTLRCSPKSGHDTVSWYQQALGQGPQFIFQYYEEEERQRGNFPDRFSGHQFPNYSSELNVNALLLGDSALYLCASSWRGQDQPQHFGDGTRLSIL.

The genes are TRBV5-4 and TRBJ1-1, with 8 nucleotides matching TRBD1. Germline lookup yields CDR1 SGHNT and CDR2 YYREEE (reference sequence). V gave up 5 bases and J gave up 0 bases; unmatched junction bases: 12. The CDR3 is made up of 17 amino acids. The chain's CDR3 is CASRGPGTGTMNTEAFF. CDR3 DNA: TGTGCCAGCAGGGGACCCGGGACAGGAACAATGAACACTGAAGCTTTCTTT.

The genes are TRBV5-1 and TRBJ2-2; tentative D call: TRBD2 (5 bases). Germline lookup yields CDR1 SGHRS and CDR2 YFSETQ. The V and J ends lost 1 base and 9 bases respectively, with 10 bases between them. The CDR3 has 13 residues. DNA of the CDR3: TGCGCCAGCAGCTTGAGCGGTATACGGGAGCTGTTTTTT. This sequence encodes CASSLSGIRELFF.

The chain carries TRBV9 and TRBJ2-3; 7 nucleotides agree with TRBD2. With V trimmed by 3 bases and J by 4 bases, 5 bases remained unmatched. The CDR3 consists of 14 residues. Per germline, CDR1 SGDLS and CDR2 YYNGEE. In DNA form, the CDR3 reads TGTGCCAGCAGCGCCGAGGCGGGAGCAGATACGCAGTATTTT. Encoded protein: CASSAEAGADTQYF.

The V call is TRBV11-2, the J call TRBJ2-3; 7 bases align to TRBD2. The CDR3 loop spans 19 amino acids. In germline, CDR1 is SGHAT, CDR2 FQNNGV. After removal of 2 bases from V and 0 bases from J, the junction contained 14 bases not matched to a gene. The CDR3 spells CASSLYGVGGRESTDTQYF. The CDR3 DNA is TGTGCCAGCAGCTTATACGGAGTAGGAGGGAGGGAGAGCACAGATACGCAGTATTTT.

The sample holds a few counts of this clone. J is TRBJ2-1 and V is TRBV2, with a weak D call TRBD1 (5 bases). The V gene's germline CDR1 is SNHLY and CDR2 FYNNEI. The CDR3 totals 12 residues. The V gene lost 2 bases and the J gene lost 9 bases, with 8 bases spanning the gap. The CDR3 is CASSERGIEQFF. As DNA, the CDR3 is TGTGCCAGCAGTGAAAGGGGCATTGAGCAGTTCTTC.

The chain uses TRBV9 and TRBJ2-6; D gene unclear. The CDR3 consists of 13 residues. Per germline, CDR1 SGDLS and CDR2 YYNGEE. V lost 4 bases to trimming and J lost 11 bases, with 13 bases between them. The CDR3 DNA reads TGTGCCAGCAGCCATCTAATTCGGGACGTCCTGACTTTC. Translated: CASSHLIRDVLTF.

V and J are TRBV6-1 and TRBJ1-2; 7 nucleotides match TRBD1. The trim removed 5 bases at V and 0 bases at J, leaving 3 bases unmatched. Germline loops: CDR1 MNHNS, CDR2 SASEGT. CDR3 size: 14 residues. Here the CDR3 DNA reads TGTGCCAGCAGTTCGGGACAGACTAACTATGGCTACACCTTC. Translated, it gives CASSSGQTNYGYTF.

The gene calls are TRBV28 and TRBJ2-5; a possible D gene is TRBD1 (6 bases). The V gene lost 5 bases and the J gene lost 5 bases, with 21 bases spanning the gap. Germline CDR1 reads MDHEN; CDR2 reads SYDVKM. The CDR3 has 16 residues. The CDR3 bases are TGTGCCAGCAGTCACGGACAGCAAGGGGGTAAGGAGACCCAGTACTTC. This gives the protein CASSHGQQGGKETQYF.

The chain employs TRBV19 and TRBJ1-1; D remains ambiguous. The V end lost 7 bases, the J end lost 3 bases, and 15 bases lay between the germline ends. Germline values: CDR1 LNHDA, CDR2 SQIVND (reference sequence). The CDR3 runs to 14 residues. The CDR3: CASTAGLLYTEAFF. The CDR3 DNA sequence: TGTGCCAGTACCGCAGGATTGCTGTACACTGAAGCTTTCTTT.

This sequence joins TRBV5-4 and TRBJ2-7, with 8 bases lining up with TRBD1. J gave up 6 bases and V 6 bases, and 14 bases lay outside the gene matches. The CDR3 is made up of 15 amino acids. CDR1 and CDR2 from the germline V gene are SGHNT and YYREEE (reference sequence). The CDR3 DNA sequence: TGTGCCAGCACAAAATGGAGCCAGGGGGCAGGCGAGCAGTACTTC. Translated: CASTKWSQGAGEQYF.

In this sample, this clone turned up a few times. The chain uses TRBV5-1 and TRBJ2-2, with D perhaps TRBD2 (5 bases). CDR3 size: 15 residues. V lost 5 bases and J 0 bases, leaving 11 bases between the germline ends. Per germline, CDR1 SGHRS and CDR2 YFSETQ. The CDR3 sequence: CASRFAGTNTGELFF. The DNA of the CDR3 is TGCGCCAGCAGGTTCGCGGGTACGAACACCGGGGAGCTGTTTTTT.

This chain connects TRBV29-1 to TRBJ1-1, with a possible D match to TRBD1 (6 bases). This CDR3 has 14 residues. Trimming stripped 6 bases from V and 0 bases from J, with 14 bases between. Germline lookup yields CDR1 SQVTM and CDR2 ANQGSEA. The CDR3 reads CSVLRGGVNTEAFF. CDR3 sequence (DNA): TGCAGCGTCCTCAGGGGTGGGGTGAACACTGAAGCTTTCTTT.

The genes are TRBV11-3 and TRBJ2-7; 7 positions match TRBD2. CDR1 and CDR2 from the germline V gene are SGHNT and YENEEA. With V trimmed by 5 bases and J by 5 bases, 6 bases remained unmatched. The CDR3 is made up of 13 amino acids. The CDR3 nucleotides read TGTGCCAGCAGCCCAAAGCGGGATCACGAGCAGTACTTC. It codes for CASSPKRDHEQYF. The whole variable domain, filled in from reference TRBV11-3 and TRBJ2-7, reads EAGVVQSPRYKIIEKKQPVAFWCNPISGHNTLYWYLQNLGQGPELLIRYENEEAVDDSQLPKDRFSAERLKGVDSTLKIQPAELGDSAVYLCASSPKRDHEQYFGPGTRLTVT.

The chain employs TRBV28 and TRBJ2-4; D perhaps matches TRBD1 (5 bases). Looked up from germline, CDR1 is MDHEN and CDR2 is SYDVKM. CDR3 length: 15 residues. Between the trimmed V and J ends, which lost 3 bases and 3 bases, there was a span of 12 bases. The CDR3 bases are TGTGCCAGCAGTTTCTCAGGGCCGGGCAAAAACATTCAGTACTTC. It codes for CASSFSGPGKNIQYF.

The gene calls are TRBV30 and TRBJ1-1; perhaps TRBD1 as D (5 bases). The CDR3 spans 13 residues. Germline loops: CDR1 GTSNPN, CDR2 SVGIG (reference sequence). Deletions cut 2 bases from V and 3 bases from J, with 10 bases between. The DNA of the CDR3 is TGTGCCTGGAGTCAACTCAGGGACACTGAAGCTTTCTTT. Translated, it gives CAWSQLRDTEAFF. Variable domain in full (rest from reference TRBV30 and TRBJ1-1): SQTIHQWPATLVQPVGSPLSLECTVEGTSNPNLYWYRQAAGRGLQLLFYSVGIGQISSEVPQNLSASRPQDRQFILSSKKLLLSDSGFYLCAWSQLRDTEAFFGQGTRLTVV.

On this clone: Different DNA sequences within this sample yield the same CDR3. V is TRBV2 and J is TRBJ2-1; no reliable D call. V shed 6 bases and J shed 8 bases, with 11 bases lying between them. The CDR3 totals 12 residues. The germline V gene has CDR1 SNHLY and CDR2 FYNNEI. CDR3 amino acids: CASSELPHEQFF. The CDR3 DNA sequence: TGTGCCAGCAGCGAACTCCCCCATGAGCAGTTCTTC.

The chain links TRBV2 to TRBJ2-4; D might be TRBD2 (6 bases). V lost 3 bases and J 0 bases, leaving 18 bases between the germline ends. Germline V gene lookup returns CDR1 SNHLY and CDR2 FYNNEI. The CDR3 has 18 residues. The CDR3, as DNA: TGTGCCAGCAGTGAGATTTTGGCGCGGGGACTAGCCAAAAACATTCAGTACTTC. Residues: CASSEILARGLAKNIQYF.

The gene calls are TRBV27 and TRBJ1-2; D is unresolved. The V gene's germline CDR1 is MNHEY and CDR2 SMNVEV (reference sequence). The ends were cut back, 3 bases at V and 9 bases at J, with 11 bases in the middle. This CDR3 region has 12 residues. CDR3 sequence reads: CASSFGGGSYTF. The DNA for the CDR3 is TGTGCCAGCAGTTTCGGCGGCGGAAGCTACACCTTC.

The chain uses TRBV5-4 and TRBJ2-1; the match to TRBD1 covers 10 bases. The germline CDR1 and CDR2 sequences are SGHNT and YYREEE (reference sequence). The V gene end was trimmed by 5 bases and the J gene end by 12 bases; junction bases not matched to a gene: 14. This CDR3 contains 15 residues. Here the CDR3 reads CASRSGTGVPKGQFF. The DNA of the CDR3 is TGTGCCAGCAGATCCGGGACAGGGGTCCCTAAGGGGCAGTTCTTC.